The next 15 T cell receptor beta chains were all read from a single sample in a study of neoadjuvant nivolumab and ipilimumab in lung cancer. The table came from immunoSEQ multiplex PCR; TCRdb's copy has only in-frame clones and leaves some out. The table records fewer than 35,000 clones, around 90% of them present only once. Sequencing used peripheral blood, obtained after neoadjuvant nivolumab, alone or with ipilimumab, at or shortly before surgery. The receptors derive from an adult with non-small cell lung cancer.

V gene TRBV5-1 combines with J gene TRBJ1-2, with a possible D match to TRBD1 (6 bases). The CDR3 consists of 13 residues. The V and J ends lost 4 bases and 7 bases respectively, with 14 bases between them. Germline V gives CDR1 SGHRS, CDR2 YFSETQ. The CDR3 protein is CASSLGQLFGYTF. The CDR3 nucleotides are TGCGCCAGCAGCCTCGGACAGTTATTTGGCTACACCTTC.

The V call is TRBV11-1, the J call TRBJ2-2; maybe TRBD2 (6 bases). This CDR3 is 16 amino acids long. The V end lost 2 bases, the J end lost 6 bases, and 16 bases lay between the germline ends. Looked up from germline, CDR1 is SGHAT and CDR2 is FQDESV (reference sequence). CDR3 residues: CASSLRRGESPGELFF. CDR3 coding DNA: TGTGCCAGCAGCTTAAGGAGGGGAGAATCCCCCGGGGAGCTGTTTTTT.

The chain has TRBV9 and TRBJ1-2; the match to TRBD1 covers 9 bases. CDR3 length equals 14 residues. Germline trimming cut 0 bases from V and 4 bases from J; bases unmatched to any gene: 1. Germline V CDR1 and CDR2: SGDLS, YYNGEE. The CDR3 DNA reads TGTGCCAGCAGCGTAGAGGGACAGGGCTATGGCTACACCTTC. The encoded protein is CASSVEGQGYGYTF. Filled out from reference TRBV9 and TRBJ1-2, the complete variable domain reads DSGVTQTPKHLITATGQRVTLRCSPRSGDLSVYWYQQSLDQGLQFLIQYYNGEERAKGNILERFSAQQFPDLHSELNLSSLELGDSALYFCASSVEGQGYGYTFGSGTRLTVV.

The chain combines TRBV5-1 with TRBJ1-4; unclear D gene. The CDR3 is made up of 15 amino acids. The ends were cut back, 0 bases at V and 5 bases at J, with 11 bases in the middle. CDR1 and CDR2 (germline): SGHRS, YFSETQ. CDR3 nucleotide sequence: TGCGCCAGCAGCTTGGGTACGGAGAGGAATGAAAAACTGTTTTTT. It is translated as CASSLGTERNEKLFF.

The chain has TRBV25-1 and TRBJ1-2; no definite D call. This CDR3 comprises 15 residues. Germline assignment: CDR1 MGHDK and CDR2 SYGVNS. Trimming shortened V by 0 bases and J by 0 bases, and 8 bases separated the two germline ends. CDR3 in amino acids: CASSEYGLANYGYTF. DNA of the CDR3: TGTGCCAGCAGTGAATATGGCCTTGCTAACTATGGCTACACCTTC.

This rearrangement joins TRBV19 to TRBJ1-4, with D uncertain. The germline V and J ends were trimmed by 3 bases and 4 bases, with 9 bases remaining between them. Germline V gene sequence: CDR1 LNHDA, CDR2 SQIVND (reference sequence). The CDR3 loop spans 14 amino acids. The CDR3 spells CASSMNGFNEKLFF. The CDR3 DNA sequence: TGTGCCAGTAGTATGAACGGCTTTAATGAAAAACTGTTTTTT.

V and J are TRBV13 and TRBJ1-1, with D perhaps TRBD1 (5 bases). The CDR3 sequence is 14 residues long. Trimming stripped 4 bases from V and 4 bases from J, with 13 bases between. Germline CDR1 PRHDT, CDR2 FYEKMQ (reference sequence). CDR3 residues: CASSSRGGGTEAFF. In DNA, the CDR3 is TGTGCCAGCAGCTCGCGGGGGGGAGGCACTGAAGCTTTCTTT.

The chain links TRBV19 to TRBJ1-2, with 9 bases identical to TRBD1. V trimming: 5 bases; J trimming: 6 bases; junction bases outside the gene matches: 10. There are 15 residues in the CDR3. Germline-derived CDR1 and CDR2 are LNHDA and SQIVND (reference sequence). CDR3 sequence (DNA): TGTGCCAGTAGTCCGCAAGGACAGGGGTCGGATGGCTACACCTTC. It codes for CASSPQGQGSDGYTF.

This sequence joins TRBV7-2 and TRBJ2-7, with 9 positions matching TRBD1. Germline values: CDR1 SGHTA, CDR2 FQGNSA. This CDR3 contains 14 residues. With 5 bases clipped from V and 7 bases from J, the junction kept 9 bases outside the gene matches. The DNA of the CDR3 is TGTGCCAGCAGCCTCACGACAGGGGGGTGGGAGCAGTACTTC. Residues: CASSLTTGGWEQYF.

The CDR3 nucleotides read TGCAGTCCGGGGGCATTACACGAGCAGTACTTC. This sequence encodes CSPGALHEQYF. The V gene is TRBV20-1, the J gene TRBJ2-7; D is possibly TRBD1 or TRBD2 (6 bases each). The CDR3 has 11 residues. Germline assignment: CDR1 DFQATT and CDR2 SNEGSKA (reference sequence). Trimming shortened V by 8 bases and J by 5 bases, and 13 bases separated the two germline ends.

This chain links TRBV7-9 with TRBJ2-2; perhaps TRBD1 as D (7 bases). The germline V gene encodes CDR1 SEHNR and CDR2 FQNEAQ (reference sequence). CDR3 size: 14 residues. Trimming stripped 3 bases from V and 6 bases from J, with 11 bases between. The DNA for the CDR3 is TGTGCCAGCAGCTTGCGGGACAGTTCCGGGGAGCTGTTTTTT. Its translation: CASSLRDSSGELFF.

DNA of the CDR3: TGTGCCAGCAGTTCCCGGACACCTGATCAGCCCCAGCATTTT. Translation gives CASSSRTPDQPQHF. This chain joins TRBV6-5 and TRBJ1-5; D is possibly TRBD1 (5 bases). This CDR3 is built from 14 residues. The germline V gene has CDR1 MNHEY and CDR2 SVGAGI. V shed 4 bases and J shed 5 bases, with 12 bases lying between them.

This rearrangement joins TRBV27 to TRBJ2-1, with 8 bases fitting TRBD2. The germline gives CDR1 MNHEY, CDR2 SMNVEV (reference sequence). The CDR3 has 13 residues. V was clipped by 5 bases and J by 9 bases; unmatched bases: 6. DNA for the CDR3: TGTGCCAGCAGTGCGGGAGGAGTTGCTGAGCAGTTCTTC. This codes for CASSAGGVAEQFF.

The chain has TRBV5-4 and TRBJ2-1; D is unclear. The CDR3 totals 13 residues. The germline CDR1 and CDR2 sequences are SGHNT and YYREEE (reference sequence). The ends were cut back, 0 bases at V and 6 bases at J, with 7 bases in the middle. For the CDR3, the DNA is TGTGCCAGCAGCTTGGTGGGGTCCAATGAGCAGTTCTTC. Amino acid sequence: CASSLVGSNEQFF.

This chain joins TRBV6-1 and TRBJ1-1; unclear D gene. V gave up 7 bases and J gave up 0 bases, with 15 bases separating them. Germline V gene data show CDR1 as MNHNS and CDR2 as SASEGT. This CDR3 region has 15 residues. The CDR3 loop reads CASTPLSFMNTEAFF. The CDR3 coding sequence is TGTGCCAGCACCCCGTTGTCGTTCATGAACACTGAAGCTTTCTTT.